One and the same sample provided the 27 T cell receptor beta chains below, sequenced in a study of CD8 T cells in Susac syndrome. When the RNA was reverse transcribed, random hexamers were used with an input of about 0.45 to 1 ug. TCRdb redid the calling of the immunoSEQ multiplex PCR reads with MiXCR, one entry per CDR3 protein. Of roughly 200,000 distinct CDR3 sequences listed, under 97% are singletons. Sequencing input: CD4+ T cells from PBMCs. The receptors come from a human donor with multiple sclerosis.

This CDR3 is CSETTGGYGYTF. In DNA, the CDR3 is TGCAGCGAGACAACAGGGGGCTATGGCTACACCTTC. The chain links TRBV29-1 to TRBJ1-2; 8 bases are a match to TRBD1. V trimming: 7 bases; J trimming: 4 bases; junction bases outside the gene matches: 5. The CDR3 is 12 residues long. CDR1 and CDR2 from the germline V gene are SQVTM and ANQGSEA. Filled out from reference TRBV29-1 and TRBJ1-2, the complete variable domain reads SAVISQKPSRDICQRGTSLTIQCQVDSQVTMMFWYRQQPGQSLTLIATANQGSEATYESGFVIDKFPISRPNLTFSTLTVSNMSPEDSSIYLCSETTGGYGYTFGSGTRLTVV.

In its sample, this clonotype was seen once. The CDR3 DNA sequence: TGCAGTGCCCCTCCAGGGCCTCGGTTCTATGGCTACACCTTC. It translates to CSAPPGPRFYGYTF. This chain links TRBV20-1 with TRBJ1-2; tentative D call: TRBD1 (5 bases). Per germline, CDR1 DFQATT and CDR2 SNEGSKA (reference sequence). The CDR3 is 14 amino acids. Trimming cost V 6 bases and J 4 bases, with 18 bases left between them.

The chain uses TRBV20-1 and TRBJ2-7; D is unclear. This CDR3 region has 15 residues. Germline CDR1 DFQATT, CDR2 SNEGSKA (reference sequence). V lost 5 bases, J lost 2 bases, and 19 bases lay in between. Here the CDR3 reads CSAPGRALQTYEQYF. CDR3 DNA: TGCAGTGCTCCCGGCCGGGCCCTACAAACCTACGAGCAGTACTTC.

The chain employs TRBV6-1 and TRBJ1-1, with 7 nucleotides matching TRBD1. Trimming took 7 bases from V and 4 from J; bases not matched to a gene: 15. Germline CDR1 and CDR2: MNHNS and SASEGT. CDR3 size: 16 residues. CDR3 nucleotide sequence: TGTGCCAGCACCAGAGGACAGGAGCTGGGTGGCACTGAAGCTTTCTTT. Protein sequence: CASTRGQELGGTEAFF.

This rearrangement joins TRBV24-1 to TRBJ2-1; a weak D match, TRBD2 (7 bases). The CDR3 is 17 amino acids. Germline V gene data show CDR1 as KGHDR and CDR2 as SFDVKD. Trimming pared 1 base from V and 3 bases from J, leaving 15 bases between. The CDR3 here is CATSDFGGTSGYNEQFF. The CDR3 DNA is TGTGCCACCAGTGATTTCGGGGGGACAAGCGGCTACAATGAGCAGTTCTTC.

The CDR3 loop reads CSASDSVTEAFF. The DNA of the CDR3 is TGCAGTGCATCAGACAGCGTCACTGAAGCTTTCTTT. This chain links TRBV20-1 with TRBJ1-1; the D gene is possibly TRBD1 (5 bases). CDR3 size: 12 residues. Deletions cut 6 bases from V and 4 bases from J, with 12 bases between. Germline lookup yields CDR1 DFQATT and CDR2 SNEGSKA (reference sequence).

This clonotype was recorded once. Here the CDR3 reads CSVTDGGNTIYF. The CDR3 bases are TGCAGCGTTACGGATGGCGGAAACACCATATATTTT. The J gene is TRBJ1-3, the V gene TRBV29-1, with unresolved D. Trimming removed 5 bases from V and 4 bases from J, with 9 bases in between. Germline loops: CDR1 SQVTM, CDR2 ANQGSEA. CDR3 length equals 12 residues.

The chain recombines TRBV18 with TRBJ1-1, with no clear D. V was pared by 1 base and J by 2 bases, with 8 bases between. Germline V gene data show CDR1 as KGHSH and CDR2 as LQKENI. This CDR3 is built from 14 residues. The CDR3 DNA is TGTGCCAGCTCACCACGCTCGGGAAACACTGAAGCTTTCTTT. It codes for CASSPRSGNTEAFF.

J is TRBJ1-5 and V is TRBV30, with D hard to call. Germline V gives CDR1 GTSNPN, CDR2 SVGIG (reference sequence). The CDR3 is made up of 16 amino acids. Trimming took 0 bases from V and 2 from J, leaving 14 bases between them. For the CDR3, the DNA is TGTGCCTGGAGTGTTCTGGGTTCGGTGGGCAATCAGCCCCAGCATTTT. Translating gives CAWSVLGSVGNQPQHF.

The chain joins TRBV25-1 to TRBJ2-7; maybe TRBD2 (5 bases). Germline-derived CDR1 and CDR2 are MGHDK and SYGVNS. The CDR3 contains 12 residues. The V gene lost 6 bases and the J gene lost 1 base, with 7 bases spanning the gap. CDR3 sequence reads: CASSEGSYEQYF. CDR3 coding DNA: TGTGCCAGCAGCGAGGGTTCCTACGAGCAGTACTTC.

The chain is built from TRBV14 and TRBJ1-1; D is ambiguous. From germline, CDR1 is SGHDN and CDR2 FVKESK. Trimming took off 0 bases at V and 11 bases at J, with 16 bases between the two ends. The CDR3 sequence is 14 residues long. CDR3 sequence (DNA): TGTGCCAGCAGCCAAGATCTGGGGTTTCGATCCGCTTTCTTT. Protein product: CASSQDLGFRSAFF.

The rearrangement joins TRBV30 to TRBJ2-4, with D maybe TRBD2 (6 bases). The germline CDR1 and CDR2 sequences are GTSNPN and SVGIG (reference sequence). The V and J ends lost 1 base and 0 bases respectively, with 16 bases between them. This CDR3 contains 17 residues. The CDR3 nucleotides are TGTGCCTGGAGTGCCGGAGAGGAGGGCCTAGCCAAAAACATTCAGTACTTC. It translates to CAWSAGEEGLAKNIQYF.

The rearrangement joins TRBV27 to TRBJ2-7, with TRBD2 identical over 8 bases. Germline trimming cut 5 bases from V and 3 bases from J; bases unmatched to any gene: 12. CDR1 is MNHEY and CDR2 is SMNVEV in the germline V gene (reference sequence). The CDR3 length is 16 residues. CDR3 region: CASSPRTSGSNYEQYF. CDR3 sequence (DNA): TGTGCCAGCAGTCCGCGTACTAGCGGCTCGAACTACGAGCAGTACTTC.

The chain couples TRBV7-9 to TRBJ1-6; D call uncertain. The CDR3 has 11 amino acids. The germline V gene encodes CDR1 SEHNR and CDR2 FQNEAQ (reference sequence). V lost 5 bases to trimming and J lost 10 bases, with 6 bases between them. The CDR3 DNA follows: TGTGCCAGCAGCCCTGGCTCACCCCTCCACTTT. It codes for CASSPGSPLHF.

V is TRBV20-1 and J is TRBJ2-7; 14 positions match TRBD2. Losses at the gene ends were 3 bases for V and 3 bases for J; bases not matched to a gene: 1. CDR3 length: 14 residues. Germline values: CDR1 DFQATT, CDR2 SNEGSKA (reference sequence). In DNA form, the CDR3 reads TGCAGTGCTAGTGGACTAGCGGGGGGCTACGAGCAGTACTTC. This sequence encodes CSASGLAGGYEQYF.

This chain joins TRBV20-1 and TRBJ2-1; the D is unclear. The CDR3 loop spans 14 amino acids. The V end was cut by 3 bases, the J end by 3 bases, with 12 bases between. Germline CDR1 and CDR2: DFQATT and SNEGSKA (reference sequence). In nucleotides, the CDR3 is TGCAGTGCTAGTAAAGGGAAAGACTACAATGAGCAGTTCTTC. Translating it yields CSASKGKDYNEQFF.

This chain connects TRBV18 to TRBJ1-3; weak D call: TRBD1 (5 bases). V lost 3 bases and J lost 0, with 12 bases in between. The CDR3 has 16 amino acids. Germline CDR1 reads KGHSH; CDR2 reads LQKENI. The CDR3 region is CASSPGNRNSGNTIYF. CDR3 sequence (DNA): TGTGCCAGCTCACCCGGGAACAGGAACTCTGGAAACACCATATATTTT. Full variable domain (remainder filled in from reference TRBV18 and TRBJ1-3): NAGVMQNPRHLVRRRGQEARLRCSPMKGHSHVYWYRQLPEEGLKFMVYLQKENIIDESGMPKERFSAEFPKEGPSILRIQQVVRGDSAAYFCASSPGNRNSGNTIYFGEGSWLTVV.

This chain joins TRBV28 and TRBJ1-1, with TRBD1 matching 10 bases. The CDR3 consists of 17 residues. Per the germline V gene, CDR1 is MDHEN and CDR2 is SYDVKM. The V gene end was trimmed by 6 bases and the J gene end by 5 bases; junction bases not matched to a gene: 15. The CDR3 region has the DNA TGTGCCAGCAGCTCCGGGACAGGGGTATTTCGCGGGACTGAAGCTTTCTTT. The encoded protein is CASSSGTGVFRGTEAFF.

The chain combines TRBV20-1 with TRBJ2-3, with TRBD2 matching 8 bases. This CDR3 contains 19 residues. The germline CDR1 and CDR2 sequences are DFQATT and SNEGSKA (reference sequence). V shed 0 bases and J 3 bases; nucleotides not matched to a gene: 17. In nucleotides, the CDR3 is TGCAGTGCTAGAGATGCCCGGGTAGCGGGGATCGGGATGACAGATACGCAGTATTTT. Encoded protein: CSARDARVAGIGMTDTQYF.

The chain recombines TRBV14 with TRBJ2-1; D unclear. V was shortened by 0 bases and J by 9 bases, with 9 bases between the two germline ends. CDR3 length: 13 residues. In germline, CDR1 is SGHDN, CDR2 FVKESK. CDR3 DNA: TGTGCCAGCAGCCAAGATATGGTCCGTGAGCAGTTCTTC. Its translation is CASSQDMVREQFF.

This chain joins TRBV9 and TRBJ1-1, with a possible D match to TRBD1 (5 bases). Germline V gene lookup returns CDR1 SGDLS and CDR2 YYNGEE. V dropped 0 bases and J dropped 4 bases, with 7 bases sitting between them. The CDR3 has 13 residues. CDR3 sequence (DNA): TGTGCCAGCAGCGTAGGAGGGACCACTGAAGCTTTCTTT. Translated, it gives CASSVGGTTEAFF.

This chain links TRBV20-1 with TRBJ2-3; either TRBD1 or TRBD2 may fit D (6 bases each). The CDR3 runs to 14 residues. Per the germline V gene, CDR1 is DFQATT and CDR2 is SNEGSKA (reference sequence). Between the trimmed V and J ends, which lost 4 bases and 4 bases, there was a span of 15 bases. The CDR3 DNA is TGCAGTGCTACCCCCGTCGGGGGCCCAGATACGCAGTATTTT. It yields the protein CSATPVGGPDTQYF.

This clonotype appeared once. CDR3 region: CASSSGTTSTDTQYF. Written as DNA, the CDR3 is TGCGCCAGCAGCTCCGGGACCACTAGCACAGATACGCAGTATTTT. The gene calls are TRBV5-1 and TRBJ2-3; D tentatively reads TRBD1 or TRBD2 (5 bases each). Germline V gene sequence: CDR1 SGHRS, CDR2 YFSETQ. Trimming cost V 3 bases and J 0 bases, with 11 bases left between them. The CDR3 has 15 amino acids. The variable domain in full, completed from reference TRBV5-1 and TRBJ2-3, reads KAGVTQTPRYLIKTRGQQVTLSCSPISGHRSVSWYQQTPGQGLQFLFEYFSETQRNKGNFPGRFSGRQFSNSRSEMNVSTLELGDSALYLCASSSGTTSTDTQYFGPGTRLTVL.

The V and J genes are TRBV10-3 and TRBJ2-4; D is unclear. Trimming removed 1 base at V and 5 bases at J, with 6 bases between. The CDR3 has 13 residues. Germline CDR1 is ENHRY and CDR2 is SYGVKD. DNA for the CDR3: TGTGCCATCAGTGAGTGGGCCGAAAACATTCAGTACTTC. Its protein product is CAISEWAENIQYF.

The rearrangement uses TRBV20-1 and TRBJ2-1; D perhaps matches TRBD1 (5 bases). Trimming removed 6 bases at V and 5 bases at J, with 20 bases between. The CDR3 totals 15 residues. The germline CDR1 and CDR2 sequences are DFQATT and SNEGSKA (reference sequence). The CDR3 loop is CSATKSAGSDNEQFF. The CDR3 nucleotides are TGCAGTGCCACTAAGTCCGCAGGGTCTGACAATGAGCAGTTCTTC.

V gene TRBV28 combines with J gene TRBJ2-7; 10 bases are shared with TRBD1. CDR3 length equals 13 residues. Germline loops: CDR1 MDHEN, CDR2 SYDVKM. Trimming took 6 bases from V and 5 from J; bases not matched to a gene: 4. CDR3 sequence reads: CASRRTGGDEQYF. CDR3 coding DNA: TGTGCCAGCAGACGGACAGGGGGTGACGAGCAGTACTTC.

This clonotype was found a few times. V and J are TRBV30 and TRBJ2-3; 7 bases fit TRBD2. The CDR3 sequence is 13 residues long. Trimming at V came to 5 bases and at J to 2 bases, leaving 4 bases not matched to a gene. Germline loops: CDR1 GTSNPN, CDR2 SVGIG (reference sequence). The CDR3: CAWSRGDTDTQYF. The CDR3 bases are TGTGCCTGGTCTCGGGGGGACACAGATACGCAGTATTTT. The whole variable domain, remainder taken from reference TRBV30 and TRBJ2-3, is SQTIHQWPATLVQPVGSPLSLECTVEGTSNPNLYWYRQAAGRGLQLLFYSVGIGQISSEVPQNLSASRPQDRQFILSSKKLLLSDSGFYLCAWSRGDTDTQYFGPGTRLTVL.